Listed below are T cell receptor beta chains from one sample, sequenced in a study of cytomegalovirus exposure and HLA in healthy donors. Data came from immunoSEQ multiplex PCR; TCRdb stores just in-frame clones and leaves some out. The data hold 70,000 to 95,000 clones, with roughly 80% observed a single time. The sample taken for sequencing was PBMCs. All receptors derive from a woman in her 30s in good health and CMV-seronegative. Both conserved end residues are part of each CDR3. D genes are given only for firm matches. Clone size, where shown, is once, few, many, or a class for clones that have expanded.

d_call	v_call	j_call	clone_size	cdr3_aa	cdr3_nt
TRBD1	TRBV29-1	TRBJ2-5	once	CSDRNRGRGETQYF	TGCAGCGACCGAAACAGGGGGCGAGGAGAGACCCAGTACTTC
NA	TRBV30	TRBJ1-1	NA	CAWSGRGRTEAFF	TGTGCCTGGAGTGGGAGGGGAAGGACTGAAGCTTTCTTT
NA	TRBV25-1	TRBJ2-7	NA	CASSGRGLGYEQYF	TGTGCCAGCAGTGGTAGGGGATTAGGGTACGAGCAGTACTTC
NA	TRBV5-1	TRBJ1-5	NA	CASSLGGTSNQPQHF	TGCGCCAGCAGCTTGGGAGGTACTAGCAATCAGCCCCAGCATTTT
NA	TRBV6-6	TRBJ2-2	medium-sized	CASSSLSPGELFF	TGTGCCAGCAGTTCCCTAAGTCCCGGGGAGCTGTTTTTT
NA	TRBV19	TRBJ1-6	NA	CASSIHAGPEGSPLHF	TGTGCCAGTAGTATACACGCGGGACCCGAGGGTTCACCCCTCCACTTT
NA	TRBV5-4	TRBJ1-3	few	CASSGGSSGNTIYF	TGTGCCAGCAGCGGGGGGTCCTCTGGAAACACCATATATTTT
NA	TRBV5-1	TRBJ1-1	NA	CASSLVSGAGTEAFF	TGCGCCAGCAGCTTGGTTTCGGGAGCGGGGACTGAAGCTTTCTTT
NA	TRBV21-1	TRBJ1-4	NA	CASSKNVWRSKEKLFF	TGTGCCAGCAGCAAAAACGTCTGGAGGAGTAAGGAAAAACTGTTTTTT
NA	TRBV27	TRBJ1-2	NA	CASSLAAGLGYGYTF	TGTGCCAGCAGTTTAGCGGCGGGGCTGGGCTATGGCTACACCTTC
NA	TRBV18	TRBJ2-5	once	CASSPMGPPQETQYF	TGTGCCAGCTCACCGATGGGGCCCCCACAAGAGACCCAGTACTTC
NA	TRBV28	TRBJ1-1	NA	CASSPGPGDTEAFF	TGTGCCAGCAGTCCGGGCCCGGGGGACACTGAAGCTTTCTTT
NA	TRBV7-2	TRBJ1-1	NA	CASSFQPGVVAEAFF	TGTGCCAGCAGCTTCCAGCCAGGGGTCGTGGCTGAAGCTTTCTTT
TRBD1	TRBV5-4	TRBJ2-7	NA	CASSLEGQGQEEQYF	TGTGCCAGCAGCTTGGAAGGACAGGGACAGGAGGAGCAGTACTTC
TRBD1	TRBV28	TRBJ1-1	NA	CASRGGDRFNTEAFF	TGTGCCAGCAGGGGTGGGGACAGGTTCAACACTGAAGCTTTCTTT
TRBD2	TRBV30	TRBJ2-2	NA	CAWGLAGVRTGELFF	TGTGCCTGGGGCCTAGCGGGAGTGCGGACCGGGGAGCTGTTTTTT
NA	TRBV14	TRBJ1-6	NA	CASSHATDSPLHF	TGTGCCAGCAGCCACGCCACAGATTCACCCCTCCACTTT
NA	TRBV5-6	TRBJ2-3	NA	CASSLLGADTQYF	TGTGCCAGCAGCCTGCTCGGGGCAGATACGCAGTATTTT
NA	TRBV5-1	TRBJ2-5	NA	CASSLAGETQYF	TGCGCCAGCAGCTTGGCGGGGGAGACCCAGTACTTC
TRBD1	TRBV5-1	TRBJ1-1	NA	CASSLDRPNTEAFF	TGCGCCAGCAGTTTGGACAGGCCGAACACTGAAGCTTTCTTT
NA	TRBV13	TRBJ2-2	once	CASRRANTGELFF	TGTGCCAGCAGGCGGGCGAACACCGGGGAGCTGTTTTTT
TRBD1	TRBV28	TRBJ1-1	NA	CASRPRTGARGGAFF	TGTGCCAGCAGGCCCAGGACAGGGGCGCGAGGTGGAGCTTTCTTT
NA	TRBV6-1	TRBJ1-1	once	CASSGHQGRVEAFF	TGTGCCAGCAGTGGCCACCAGGGCCGAGTTGAAGCTTTCTTT
TRBD2	TRBV16	TRBJ2-7	NA	CASSRPGGYEQYF	TGTGCCAGCAGCCGACCGGGGGGCTACGAGCAGTACTTC
TRBD1	TRBV7-9	TRBJ2-7	few	CASSIYGQGNEQYF	TGTGCCAGCAGCATTTATGGACAGGGAAACGAGCAGTACTTC
NA	TRBV5-1	TRBJ2-2	NA	CASSSWDTPGTGELFF	TGCGCCAGCAGCTCCTGGGACACCCCGGGCACCGGGGAGCTGTTTTTT
NA	TRBV2	TRBJ1-4	NA	CASSEGSGEKLFF	TGTGCCAGCAGTGAAGGTTCAGGTGAAAAACTGTTTTTT
NA	TRBV5-1	TRBJ2-3	NA	CASSLAGINTDTQYF	TGCGCCAGCAGTCTGGCGGGTATTAACACAGATACGCAGTATTTT
NA	TRBV6-5	TRBJ1-1	NA	CASSQQQGGAEAFF	TGTGCCAGCAGTCAACAACAGGGTGGGGCTGAAGCTTTCTTT